The 24 T cell receptor beta chains below were found in one sample sequenced in a study of regulatory T cells in long-lasting Graves disease (TCRdb year 2021). Taken with the paper, the label for time point translates to: newly diagnosed GD, antithyroid drugs for less than 3 months. For both TCR sequencing and RNA sequencing, RNA was extracted from PBMCs in TRIzol. Library preparation used multiplex PCR. Sequencing used an Illumina HiSeq 4000. CDR3 regions were amplified by Arm-PCR with iRepertoire HTBI primers to construct TCR beta libraries. The public sequencing data were trimmed at Q25 with fastp and processed into clonotypes with MiXCR by TCRdb, which kept only in-frame beta chains. Each CDR3 protein appears once, grouped with its most common genes and DNA. Here the sample has under 300,000 distinct CDR3 sequences; about 20% occur a single time. The ten biggest clones cover 12% to 15% of the sample.

The sample also formed part of further work on T cells in Graves' hyperthyroidism and ophthalmopathy.

The starting material was peripheral blood mononuclear cells (PBMCs), obtained at new diagnosis, from a patient treated with antithyroid drugs. These TCRs come from a woman in her twenties or thirties with Graves disease. Donor details come from another sample of the same person, matched by shared clones.

This clonotype occurred a few times. The chain joins TRBV10-3 to TRBJ1-6; D ambiguous. This CDR3 has 16 amino acids. CDR1 and CDR2 (germline): ENHRY, SYGVKD. Between the trimmed V and J ends, which lost 0 bases and 3 bases, there was a span of 9 bases. The CDR3 region is CAISESRVNYNSPLHF. DNA of the CDR3: TGTGCCATCAGTGAGTCGAGAGTCAACTATAATTCACCCCTCCACTTT.

The rearrangement joins TRBV6-1 to TRBJ2-7; TRBD2 is a possible D gene (6 bases). Germline V gene lookup returns CDR1 MNHNS and CDR2 SASEGT. The V and J ends lost 8 bases and 0 bases respectively, with 14 bases between them. CDR3 length equals 14 residues. The CDR3 DNA follows: TGTGCCAGCCAATTGACCGGGAGCTCCTACGAGCAGTACTTC. Translation gives CASQLTGSSYEQYF.

The chain couples TRBV25-1 to TRBJ2-7; D might be TRBD1 or TRBD2, each matching 6 bases. Deletions cut 2 bases from V and 3 bases from J, with 20 bases between. There are 17 residues in the CDR3. Germline CDR1 is MGHDK and CDR2 is SYGVNS. The CDR3 loop is CASSENYGGGGYYEQYF. The CDR3 coding sequence is TGTGCCAGCAGTGAAAATTACGGGGGTGGGGGCTACTACGAGCAGTACTTC.

This clonotype was counted ten times or more. The gene calls are TRBV20-1 and TRBJ2-7; D unclear. The V end lost 7 bases, the J end lost 5 bases, and 15 bases lay between the germline ends. The length of the CDR3 is 12 residues. In germline, CDR1 is DFQATT, CDR2 SNEGSKA (reference sequence). CDR3: CSVASEIDEQYF. The CDR3 DNA reads TGCAGTGTAGCCAGCGAGATCGACGAGCAGTACTTC.

This clonotype has at least ten counts. The chain combines TRBV2 with TRBJ1-5, with 8 bases lining up with TRBD1. The ends lost 8 bases at V and 0 bases at J; junction bases unmatched: 3. The CDR3 totals 14 residues. Germline V gene sequence: CDR1 SNHLY, CDR2 FYNNEI. For the CDR3, the DNA is TGTGCCAGCGGTCAGGGGGCTAGCAATCAGCCCCAGCATTTT. Protein sequence: CASGQGASNQPQHF.

Many counts were recorded for this clonotype. The rearrangement uses TRBV7-9 and TRBJ1-5; tentatively, D is TRBD1 (5 bases). This CDR3 is 14 amino acids long. V was cut by 4 bases and J by 3 bases, with 10 bases left in between. Germline V gene sequence: CDR1 SEHNR, CDR2 FQNEAQ (reference sequence). The CDR3 sequence is CASSSTGVNQPQHF. CDR3 sequence (DNA): TGTGCCAGCAGCTCCACGGGGGTCAATCAGCCCCAGCATTTT. The full variable domain, its missing parts supplied by reference TRBV7-9 and TRBJ1-5, is DTGVSQNPRHKITKRGQNVTFRCDPISEHNRLYWYRQTLGQGPEFLTYFQNEAQLEKSRLLSDRFSAERPKGSFSTLEIQRTEQGDSAMYLCASSSTGVNQPQHFGDGTRLSIL.

This clonotype was picked up many times. The chain couples TRBV6-5 to TRBJ1-4, with 7 bases lining up with TRBD1. The germline gives CDR1 MNHEY, CDR2 SVGAGI. V gave up 4 bases and J gave up 7 bases; unmatched junction bases: 6. The CDR3 sequence is 14 residues long. In DNA form, the CDR3 reads TGTGCCAGCAGTTTTCAGGGGGGCCGTGAAAAACTGTTTTTT. It encodes CASSFQGGREKLFF.

This clonotype was recorded at least ten times. The chain couples TRBV2 to TRBJ2-5; 8 bases are shared with TRBD1. The V segment lost 8 bases and the J segment 5 bases; nucleotides outside the gene matches: 13. This CDR3 spans 15 amino acids. The V gene's germline CDR1 is SNHLY and CDR2 FYNNEI. CDR3 region: CASGSSGQGSETQYF. CDR3 coding DNA: TGTGCCAGCGGCTCGTCCGGACAGGGCTCCGAGACCCAGTACTTC.

This clonotype was recorded many times. This sequence joins TRBV20-1 and TRBJ1-5; D is ambiguous. The V end lost 3 bases, the J end lost 0 bases, and 9 bases lay between the germline ends. Germline V gene lookup returns CDR1 DFQATT and CDR2 SNEGSKA (reference sequence). The CDR3 length is 14 residues. CDR3 DNA sequence: TGCAGTGCTAGGTTACGTTATAGCAATCAGCCCCAGCATTTT. It translates to CSARLRYSNQPQHF.

This clonotype has ten or more counts. The rearrangement uses TRBV2 and TRBJ2-4; tentatively, D is TRBD1 or TRBD2 (5 bases each). Trimming stripped 8 bases from V and 0 bases from J, with 14 bases between. Germline V gene sequence: CDR1 SNHLY, CDR2 FYNNEI. The CDR3 length is 15 residues. CDR3 in DNA: TGTGCCAGCTACCGGGACGTAGTAGCCAAAAACATTCAGTACTTC. It yields the protein CASYRDVVAKNIQYF.

The sample holds a few counts of this clonotype. V and J are TRBV29-1 and TRBJ2-3; TRBD1 agrees at 10 bases. The CDR3 totals 14 residues. V lost 5 bases, J lost 5 bases, and 7 bases stayed unmatched. Germline values: CDR1 SQVTM, CDR2 ANQGSEA. The CDR3 sequence is CSVTGTGVEDTQYF. In DNA form, the CDR3 reads TGCAGCGTTACCGGGACAGGGGTTGAAGATACGCAGTATTTT.

This clonotype was seen many times. The chain uses TRBV5-1 and TRBJ2-5, with TRBD1 matching 7 bases. This CDR3 comprises 15 residues. V lost 4 bases and J lost 5; bases outside the gene matches: 11. CDR1 is SGHRS and CDR2 is YFSETQ in the germline V gene. The CDR3 here is CASSPRDRDRETQYF. CDR3 nucleotides: TGCGCCAGCAGCCCGCGAGACAGGGATAGGGAGACCCAGTACTTC.

This clonotype showed up many times. The J gene is TRBJ1-1, the V gene TRBV15; 8 bases line up with TRBD1. Germline lookup yields CDR1 LNHNV and CDR2 YYDKDF (reference sequence). Unmatched junction bases numbered 9, after V lost 5 bases and J lost 4 bases. The length of the CDR3 is 15 residues. CDR3 protein: CATSYPQGGSTEAFF. CDR3 nucleotide sequence: TGTGCCACCAGCTACCCACAGGGGGGGAGCACTGAAGCTTTCTTT.

This clonotype was detected only a few times. This likely stems from a read error, as it lies one base from a far larger clone. The conserved phenylalanine or tryptophan normally closing the CDR3 is absent here, so this likely arose from a read error. The gene calls are TRBV7-2 and TRBJ2-7, with D possibly matching TRBD2 (6 bases). The CDR3 is 15 residues long. V was clipped by 1 base and J by 2 bases, with 12 bases between them. Looked up from germline, CDR1 is SGHTA and CDR2 is FQGNSA. In DNA, the CDR3 is TGTGCCAGCAGCTTAGATCCAGCGGGCCCCTACGAGCAGTACTTA. This encodes CASSLDPAGPYEQYL.

A few counts support this clonotype. The chain uses TRBV20-1 and TRBJ2-7, with D perhaps being TRBD1 or TRBD2 (7 bases each). Trimming stripped 0 bases from V and 5 bases from J, with 14 bases between. Germline V gene sequence: CDR1 DFQATT, CDR2 SNEGSKA (reference sequence). This CDR3 is 14 amino acids long. CDR3 sequence (DNA): TGCAGTGCTAGAGATACAGGGGAGGGCCACGAGCAGTACTTC. Amino acid sequence: CSARDTGEGHEQYF.

The chain uses TRBV11-1 and TRBJ2-1; 9 bases map to TRBD1. Per the germline V gene, CDR1 is SGHAT and CDR2 is FQDESV (reference sequence). V gave up 4 bases and J gave up 4 bases; unmatched junction bases: 8. This CDR3 is built from 16 residues. DNA of the CDR3: TGTGCCAGCAGCTCCCAGGGGACAGGGATTTACAATGAGCAGTTCTTC. The encoded protein is CASSSQGTGIYNEQFF.

Many counts were recorded for this clonotype. The J gene is TRBJ1-2, the V gene TRBV4-1; D ambiguous. The CDR3 has 15 residues. Germline CDR1 reads MGHRA; CDR2 reads YSYEKL. Deletions cut 4 bases from V and 4 bases from J, with 16 bases between. The CDR3 is CASSPLQTVSYGYTF. The CDR3 bases are TGCGCCAGCAGCCCCCTTCAGACGGTATCCTATGGCTACACCTTC.

This clonotype came up many times. The rearrangement links TRBV20-1 to TRBJ2-7, with D tentatively TRBD1 (5 bases). CDR3 length equals 13 residues. Germline assignment: CDR1 DFQATT and CDR2 SNEGSKA (reference sequence). Deletions cut 1 base from V and 3 bases from J, with 10 bases between. In DNA form, the CDR3 reads TGCAGTGCTAGAGGGCCCCAGGGCTACGAGCAGTACTTC. The encoded protein is CSARGPQGYEQYF.

The sample holds one count of this clonotype. The rearrangement joins TRBV7-9 to TRBJ2-7, with unresolved D. V gave up 5 bases and J gave up 2 bases, with 13 bases separating them. This CDR3 is built from 14 residues. Germline V lookup: CDR1 SEHNR, CDR2 FQNEAQ (reference sequence). The DNA of the CDR3 is TGTGCCAGCAGCACGTCTAGTTTCCCCTACGAGCAGTACTTC. Encoded protein: CASSTSSFPYEQYF.

There are many counts of this clonotype. The chain joins TRBV6-1 to TRBJ1-5, with D possibly matching TRBD1 (5 bases). The CDR3 length is 12 residues. Trimming cost V 7 bases and J 7 bases, with 11 bases left between them. Germline V CDR1 and CDR2: MNHNS, SASEGT. This chain's CDR3 is CASNRGGQPQHF. The CDR3 nucleotides read TGTGCCAGCAACCGGGGGGGGCAGCCCCAGCATTTT.

This clonotype has ten or more counts. This rearrangement joins TRBV7-9 to TRBJ2-5; perhaps D is TRBD1 or TRBD2 (6 bases each). Germline CDR1 is SEHNR and CDR2 is FQNEAQ (reference sequence). V lost 5 bases and J lost 3, with 16 bases in between. The CDR3 has 15 amino acids. The DNA for the CDR3 is TGTGCCAGCAGCGCATTGGGGGGCGAGGAAGAGACCCAGTACTTC. Translated: CASSALGGEEETQYF.

This clonotype has ten or more counts. The V and J genes are TRBV27 and TRBJ2-1, with 8 bases fitting TRBD2. Germline CDR1 reads MNHEY; CDR2 reads SMNVEV (reference sequence). The CDR3 sequence is 15 residues long. Germline trimming cut 2 bases from V and 2 bases from J; bases unmatched to any gene: 2. The DNA of the CDR3 is TGTGCCAGCAGTTTACGGGGGGGGACCTACAATGAGCAGTTCTTC. Translation: CASSLRGGTYNEQFF.

This clonotype was counted many times. The J gene is TRBJ2-3, the V gene TRBV7-2; D may be TRBD1 (6 bases). Germline CDR1 and CDR2: SGHTA and FQGNSA. Trimming removed 6 bases from V and 2 bases from J, with 12 bases in between. The CDR3 is made up of 14 amino acids. The CDR3 sequence is CASSLAGATDTQYF. DNA of the CDR3: TGTGCCAGCAGTTTGGCAGGGGCCACAGATACGCAGTATTTT.

There are many counts of this clonotype. The rearrangement uses TRBV12-3 or TRBV12-4 and TRBJ1-5; a possible D gene is TRBD1 (6 bases). The length of the CDR3 is 14 residues. With 2 bases removed from V and 2 bases from J, the gap between germline ends came to 7 bases. CDR3 amino acids: CASSLSGGNQPQHF. The CDR3 DNA sequence: TGTGCCAGCAGTTTATCAGGGGGCAATCAGCCCCAGCATTTT.